This TCR beta chain originates from a study of shared clonotypes between healthy human individuals. Study-level findings and limits: Only a few donors were included, so the genetic and exposure-history diversity represented was limited.

In the original processing: ImmunoSEQ only sent back junction sequences with no quality scores, so filtering was done differently. Profiled with immunoSEQ multiplex PCR; TCRdb holds only in-frame clones, not every one. For V, J and clone size, that table is used; D and trimming come from the DNA. The table lists 470,000 or so clones, 60% to 80% of them singletons. Concerning this clone itself: Its antigen remains unknown.

CDR3 length equals 14 residues. CDR1 is SEHNR and CDR2 is FQNEAQ in the germline V gene (reference sequence). The chain links TRBV7-9 to TRBJ2-5; tentatively, D is TRBD1 (5 bases). With the DNA end fitting TRBJ2-7 better, the J assignment may be wrong. The sequenced material came from PBMCs. The receptor was isolated from a woman in her thirties or forties in good health. Some clones in this sample may be carry-over from other donors' samples. The CDR3 DNA follows: TGTGCCAGCAGCTTAGGGCAGGGCAGGAACGAGCAGTACTTC. Translated, it gives CASSLGQGRNEQYF.